Below, 18 T cell receptor beta chains from the same sample are listed, as sequenced in a study of cytomegalovirus exposure and HLA in healthy donors. Both 60 Vbeta primers and 13 Jbeta primers went into the PCR. Assay used: immunoSEQ multiplex PCR; TCRdb lists only in-frame clones, some missing. The top ten clones hold 2.3% of a sample with about 94,000 clones, less than 8% of them seen once. The specimen sequenced was PBMCs. The receptors originated from a man aged 50 to 59 in good health and CMV-seronegative.

V is TRBV9 and J is TRBJ2-3; D call uncertain. The CDR3 is 12 residues long. Germline assignment: CDR1 SGDLS and CDR2 YYNGEE. V was shortened by 4 bases and J by 4 bases, with 7 bases between the two germline ends. In nucleotides, the CDR3 is TGTGCCAGCAGCCCTTCAGCAGATACGCAGTATTTT. Its translation is CASSPSADTQYF. The variable domain in full, with the rest retrieved from reference TRBV9 and TRBJ2-3, is DSGVTQTPKHLITATGQRVTLRCSPRSGDLSVYWYQQSLDQGLQFLIQYYNGEERAKGNILERFSAQQFPDLHSELNLSSLELGDSALYFCASSPSADTQYFGPGTRLTVL.

This clone has only a few counts. The V call is TRBV7-6, the J call TRBJ2-7; D is unresolved. The CDR3 has 13 residues. The V end lost 4 bases, the J end lost 5 bases, and 12 bases lay between the germline ends. Looked up from germline, CDR1 is SGHVS and CDR2 is FNYEAQ. In DNA, the CDR3 is TGTGCCAGCAGCTCACTGGTCGTCAACGAGCAGTACTTC. It codes for CASSSLVVNEQYF.

This chain links TRBV5-4 with TRBJ2-2, with D possibly TRBD2 on 7 matching bases. From germline, CDR1 is SGHNT and CDR2 YYREEE (reference sequence). Trimming pared 3 bases from V and 5 bases from J, leaving 17 bases between. The CDR3 has 16 residues. CDR3 sequence reads: CASSSGTIGGTGELFF. In nucleotides, the CDR3 is TGTGCCAGCAGCTCGGGGACTATAGGGGGTACCGGGGAGCTGTTTTTT.

The CDR3: CASSPSSGTPGTQYF. In nucleotides, the CDR3 is TGTGCCAGCAGTCCATCTAGCGGGACCCCGGGGACCCAGTACTTC. The chain carries TRBV28 and TRBJ2-5, with TRBD2 identical over 9 bases. Germline V CDR1 and CDR2: MDHEN, SYDVKM. CDR3 length: 15 amino acids. V shed 5 bases and J 7 bases; nucleotides not matched to a gene: 11.

This clone was counted only a few times. The rearrangement links TRBV20-1 to TRBJ1-1; D not resolved. The V and J ends lost 6 bases and 3 bases respectively, with 8 bases between them. The CDR3 runs to 11 residues. CDR1 DFQATT and CDR2 SNEGSKA come from the germline V gene (reference sequence). CDR3 residues: CSASEYTEAFF. CDR3 bases: TGCAGTGCCTCGGAGTACACTGAAGCTTTCTTT.

This clone was seen more than once but under ten times. One junction end does not reproduce the germline sequence, and a read error may be involved. Other DNA sequences in this sample translate to the same CDR3. This sequence joins TRBV5-1 and TRBJ1-6, with a weak D call TRBD1 (6 bases). The CDR3 is 14 residues long. CDR1 is SGHRS and CDR2 is YFSETQ in the germline V gene. The CDR3 bases are TGCGCCAGCAGCCGGTCAGGGGATAATTCACCCCTACACTTT. This sequence encodes CASSRSGDNSPLHF.

The V and J genes are TRBV19 and TRBJ2-7; 9 nucleotides match TRBD1. The V and J ends lost 6 bases and 5 bases, in that order; junction bases with no gene match: 11. Germline loops: CDR1 LNHDA, CDR2 SQIVND (reference sequence). The CDR3 is 15 residues long. The CDR3 reads CASSPQRTGVDEQYF. The CDR3 region has the DNA TGTGCCAGTAGCCCCCAGAGGACAGGGGTCGACGAGCAGTACTTC.

Only a few counts were recorded for this clone. CDR3 amino acids: CASSQSGGSRSNQPQHF. For the CDR3, the DNA is TGCGCCAGCAGTCAATCGGGGGGGTCCCGTAGCAATCAGCCCCAGCATTTT. This sequence joins TRBV23-1 and TRBJ1-5, with D maybe TRBD1 (5 bases). TRBV23-1 is designated an ORF whose function remains uncertain. This CDR3 region has 17 residues. V lost 0 bases and J lost 0, with 12 bases in between.

For the CDR3, the DNA is TGTGCCAGCAGCTTGTTTCAACAAGAGACCCAGTACTTC. Its protein product is CASSLFQQETQYF. The chain is built from TRBV5-4 and TRBJ2-5; D gene ambiguous. Deletions cut 1 base from V and 2 bases from J, with 6 bases between. CDR1 is SGHNT, CDR2 YYREEE, per germline (reference sequence). This CDR3 comprises 13 residues.

The rearrangement links TRBV7-2 to TRBJ1-5; 7 nucleotides agree with TRBD1. This CDR3 comprises 15 residues. Germline V gene sequence: CDR1 SGHTA, CDR2 FQGNSA. V shed 6 bases and J 0 bases; nucleotides not matched to a gene: 5. The CDR3 loop reads CASSRDSHSNQPQHF. In nucleotides, the CDR3 is TGTGCCAGCAGTCGGGACAGCCATAGCAATCAGCCCCAGCATTTT. Drawing the rest from reference TRBV7-2 and TRBJ1-5, the complete variable domain is GAGVSQSPSNKVTEKGKDVELRCDPISGHTALYWYRQSLGQGLEFLIYFQGNSAPDKSGLPSDRFSAERTGGSVSTLTIQRTQQEDSAVYLCASSRDSHSNQPQHFGDGTRLSIL.

The V gene is TRBV4-1, the J gene TRBJ2-4; 8 positions agree with TRBD2. Germline values: CDR1 MGHRA, CDR2 YSYEKL. The V segment lost 5 bases and the J segment 0 bases; nucleotides outside the gene matches: 3. The CDR3 is made up of 15 amino acids. The CDR3 loop reads CASSDGGVAKNIQYF. In DNA, the CDR3 is TGCGCCAGCAGCGACGGGGGGGTAGCCAAAAACATTCAGTACTTC.

This clone was seen a handful of times. The gene calls are TRBV27 and TRBJ2-7; D is perhaps TRBD2 (5 bases). With 3 bases removed from V and 3 bases from J, the gap between germline ends came to 15 bases. The CDR3 is 15 residues long. Germline lookup yields CDR1 MNHEY and CDR2 SMNVEV (reference sequence). The CDR3 sequence is CASSLSGLSGYEQYF. The CDR3 DNA sequence: TGTGCCAGCAGTTTGAGCGGTTTGAGTGGCTACGAGCAGTACTTC.

With regard to this clone: Additional DNA sequences in this sample encode the identical CDR3. The J gene is TRBJ1-1, the V gene TRBV18, with D perhaps matching TRBD1 (6 bases). Germline loops: CDR1 KGHSH, CDR2 LQKENI. CDR3 length equals 13 residues. Deletions cut 0 bases from V and 4 bases from J, with 6 bases between. Written as DNA, the CDR3 is TGTGCCAGCTCACCACCAGGGGGCACTGAAGCTTTCTTT. Translation gives CASSPPGGTEAFF.

Only a few counts were recorded for this clone. The chain recombines TRBV5-4 with TRBJ1-4, with unresolved D. The CDR3 extends over 13 amino acids. The germline V gene has CDR1 SGHNT and CDR2 YYREEE (reference sequence). V gave up 3 bases and J gave up 4 bases, with 7 bases separating them. CDR3: CASSWALNEKLFF. CDR3 bases: TGTGCCAGCAGCTGGGCACTTAATGAAAAACTGTTTTTT.

This clone was recorded a few times. The chain combines TRBV18 with TRBJ2-3, with 8 bases fitting TRBD2. CDR3 length: 15 amino acids. With 6 bases clipped from V and 1 base from J, the junction kept 6 bases outside the gene matches. Germline CDR1 is KGHSH and CDR2 is LQKENI. The CDR3 protein is CASSTTSGGTDTQYF. The CDR3 DNA reads TGTGCCAGCTCTACCACTAGCGGAGGCACAGATACGCAGTATTTT.

Only a few counts were recorded for this clone. This chain uses TRBV2 with TRBJ1-5, with TRBD1 matching 7 bases. Unmatched junction bases numbered 8, after V lost 8 bases and J lost 1 base. CDR1 and CDR2 (germline): SNHLY, FYNNEI. CDR3 length: 15 residues. This CDR3 reads CASAIPRGSNQPQHF. CDR3 coding DNA: TGTGCCAGCGCAATTCCCAGGGGGAGCAATCAGCCCCAGCATTTT.

This clone was seen a few times. The gene calls are TRBV28 and TRBJ1-2, with TRBD1 as a possible D gene (6 bases). The length of the CDR3 is 14 residues. V lost 6 bases to trimming and J lost 7 bases, with 18 bases between them. The germline V gene has CDR1 MDHEN and CDR2 SYDVKM. The CDR3 loop is CASRVAGGGAGYTF. The CDR3 DNA reads as TGTGCCAGCAGGGTCGCTGGGGGGGGCGCTGGCTACACCTTC.

This clone was seen more than once but under ten times. The chain recombines TRBV23-1 with TRBJ2-7; D ambiguous. TRBV23-1 is flagged as an ORF with uncertain function. The CDR3 totals 13 residues. Trimming pared 7 bases from V and 0 bases from J, leaving 10 bases between. CDR3 sequence (DNA): TGCGCCAGCAAAGTGAACAGCTCCTACGAGCAGTACTTC. Encoded protein: CASKVNSSYEQYF.